What follows are 28 T cell receptor beta chains derived from one specimen sequenced in a study of blood T cell repertoires in COVID-19. The method was immunoSEQ multiplex PCR; TCRdb's version includes in-frame clones alone and lacks a portion of them. The top ten hold less than 2% of the sample, which has around 280,000 clones, around 87% seen once. Sample: PBMCs or T cells enriched from blood (not recorded which). The receptors here all came from a woman under 30 with acute COVID-19.

The chain couples TRBV5-5 to TRBJ1-4, with 11 bases identical to TRBD1. Trimming removed 1 base from V and 7 bases from J; junction bases left unmatched: 6. Germline CDR1 and CDR2: SGHKS and YYEKEE (reference sequence). The CDR3 sequence is 16 residues long. CDR3 bases: TGTGCCAGCAGCTTGTTAGCCGGGACAGGGGGTGAAAAACTGTTTTTT. The encoded protein is CASSLLAGTGGEKLFF.

The chain combines TRBV5-1 with TRBJ2-7; D ambiguous. This CDR3 is built from 15 residues. Germline CDR1 SGHRS, CDR2 YFSETQ. V lost 0 bases and J lost 3, with 13 bases in between. CDR3 residues: CASSLVSAPYYEQYF. The CDR3 DNA follows: TGCGCCAGCAGCTTGGTATCAGCGCCCTACTACGAGCAGTACTTC.

The chain uses TRBV10-3 and TRBJ2-3, with 7 positions matching TRBD1. This CDR3 has 15 residues. The J segment lost 4 bases and the V segment lost 1 base, leaving 5 bases of the junction unmatched. Germline V gene data show CDR1 as ENHRY and CDR2 as SYGVKD. The CDR3: CAISEWGQNSDTQYF. In DNA form, the CDR3 reads TGTGCCATCAGTGAGTGGGGACAGAACTCAGATACGCAGTATTTT.

The chain couples TRBV28 to TRBJ2-4; D is unclear. Germline CDR1 reads MDHEN; CDR2 reads SYDVKM. Trimming removed 6 bases from V and 4 bases from J, with 10 bases in between. This CDR3 is 13 amino acids long. DNA for the CDR3: TGTGCCAGCAGAGGTAACGGGAAAAACATTCAGTACTTC. This translates into CASRGNGKNIQYF.

The chain has TRBV15 and TRBJ2-3; D is possibly TRBD1 (6 bases). The CDR3 loop spans 16 amino acids. V shed 3 bases and J shed 2 bases, with 15 bases lying between them. Germline V lookup: CDR1 LNHNV, CDR2 YYDKDF (reference sequence). CDR3 loop: CATSRVQGSLTDTQYF. CDR3 sequence (DNA): TGTGCCACCAGCAGGGTACAGGGATCACTCACAGATACGCAGTATTTT.

In this sample, this clone turned up once. V is TRBV6-5 and J is TRBJ2-7; TRBD1 is a possible D gene (6 bases). Germline V gene data show CDR1 as MNHEY and CDR2 as SVGAGI. There are 12 residues in the CDR3. V was clipped by 8 bases and J by 13 bases, with 21 bases between them. The CDR3 loop reads CASSDSPHDVYF. The CDR3 bases are TGTGCCAGCTCGGACAGCCCCCACGATGTCTACTTC.

J is TRBJ2-7 and V is TRBV30, with a weak D call TRBD2 (5 bases). This CDR3 is built from 13 residues. V was pared by 2 bases and J by 6 bases, with 14 bases between. Germline CDR1 is GTSNPN and CDR2 is SVGIG (reference sequence). The CDR3 DNA sequence: TGTGCCTGGAGTTATGTGGGAGTGTCCGAGCAGTACTTC. It is translated as CAWSYVGVSEQYF.

V is TRBV15 and J is TRBJ2-3; 13 nucleotides agree with TRBD2. With V trimmed by 4 bases and J by 5 bases, 12 bases remained unmatched. The germline V gene has CDR1 LNHNV and CDR2 YYDKDF (reference sequence). The CDR3 contains 18 residues. As DNA, the CDR3 is TGTGCCACCAGCACACACCAGGGGACTAGCGGGATGGGAGATACGCAGTATTTT. Protein product: CATSTHQGTSGMGDTQYF.

This clone came up once. The rearrangement joins TRBV7-9 to TRBJ2-2, with 10 bases that match TRBD2. The CDR3 extends over 19 amino acids. Germline-derived CDR1 and CDR2 are SEHNR and FQNEAQ (reference sequence). The ends lost 5 bases at V and 0 bases at J; junction bases unmatched: 12. The CDR3 here is CASSTPGLAKSPNTGELFF. CDR3 DNA sequence: TGTGCCAGCAGCACCCCGGGACTAGCGAAATCCCCGAACACCGGGGAGCTGTTTTTT.

Turning to this clone: The junction departs from germline at one end; a sequencing error may be responsible. The rearrangement joins TRBV7-7 to TRBJ2-5; D ambiguous. Germline values: CDR1 SSHAT, CDR2 FNYEAQ (reference sequence). The CDR3 contains 13 residues. The DNA for the CDR3 is TGTGCTAGCAGCTCGCTAGGCCAAGAGACCCAGTACTTC. Translation gives CASSSLGQETQYF. The full variable domain, rest sourced from reference TRBV7-7 and TRBJ2-5, is GAGVSQSPRYKVTKRGQDVTLRCDPISSHATLYWYQQALGQGPEFLTYFNYEAQPDKSGLPSDRFSAERPEGSISTLTIQRTEQRDSAMYRCASSSLGQETQYFGPGTRLLVL.

This clone appeared a single time. The V gene is TRBV7-7, the J gene TRBJ2-1; 8 positions agree with TRBD2. Trimming at V came to 2 bases and at J to 7 bases, leaving 16 bases not matched to a gene. Germline V lookup: CDR1 SSHAT, CDR2 FNYEAQ (reference sequence). The CDR3 length is 18 residues. Here the CDR3 DNA reads TGTGCCAGCAGCTTATTTCCCCGGGAGGGCTTTAGAGTTAATGAGCAGTTCTTC. Its protein is CASSLFPREGFRVNEQFF.

V usage is TRBV14 and J usage is TRBJ2-1, with 10 nucleotides matching TRBD2. Germline loops: CDR1 SGHDN, CDR2 FVKESK. V shed 1 base, J shed 4 bases, and the junction held 7 bases outside the gene matches. This CDR3 has 17 residues. CDR3 region: CASSQGIVGLAYNEQFF. Here the CDR3 DNA reads TGTGCCAGCAGCCAAGGGATAGTGGGACTAGCGTACAATGAGCAGTTCTTC.

The chain recombines TRBV30 with TRBJ1-5; 7 nucleotides line up with TRBD1. The CDR3 loop spans 14 amino acids. Germline V gene lookup returns CDR1 GTSNPN and CDR2 SVGIG (reference sequence). Trimming at V came to 0 bases and at J to 4 bases, leaving 3 bases not matched to a gene. The CDR3 sequence: CAWSVWGQNQPQHF. Written as DNA, the CDR3 is TGTGCCTGGAGTGTTTGGGGACAGAATCAGCCCCAGCATTTT.

The V call is TRBV19, the J call TRBJ1-2, with TRBD1 matching over 8 bases. This CDR3 comprises 13 residues. CDR1 is LNHDA and CDR2 is SQIVND in the germline V gene (reference sequence). With 6 bases clipped from V and 8 bases from J, the junction kept 8 bases outside the gene matches. The CDR3 DNA sequence: TGTGCCAGTAGACCTCAGGGGGCGCGAGGCTACACCTTC. Translation gives CASRPQGARGYTF.

The chain joins TRBV25-1 to TRBJ1-1; TRBD1 is a possible D gene (6 bases). Deletions cut 1 base from V and 2 bases from J, with 8 bases between. Germline loops: CDR1 MGHDK, CDR2 SYGVNS. This CDR3 spans 14 amino acids. In DNA form, the CDR3 reads TGTGCCAGCAGTGAATGGGGGCATAACACTGAAGCTTTCTTT. Encoded protein: CASSEWGHNTEAFF.

This chain joins TRBV6-5 and TRBJ2-3; 7 positions match TRBD2. The CDR3 loop spans 16 amino acids. V dropped 0 bases and J dropped 5; count of bases not matched to a gene: 8. Per the germline V gene, CDR1 is MNHEY and CDR2 is SVGAGI. CDR3 nucleotides: TGTGCCAGCAGTTACTCGGTGGCGGGGAGGGGAGATACGCAGTATTTT. It codes for CASSYSVAGRGDTQYF.

The rearrangement joins TRBV19 to TRBJ2-1, with 12 bases identical to TRBD2. The ends lost 5 bases at V and 7 bases at J; junction bases unmatched: 6. Germline lookup yields CDR1 LNHDA and CDR2 SQIVND (reference sequence). CDR3 length: 15 amino acids. CDR3 loop: CASSPGLAGWNEQFF. The CDR3 coding sequence is TGTGCCAGTAGTCCCGGACTAGCGGGATGGAATGAGCAGTTCTTC.

The rearrangement uses TRBV10-2 and TRBJ2-1, with 8 bases matching TRBD2. Germline CDR1 is WSHSY and CDR2 is SAAADI. The V and J ends lost 6 bases and 7 bases, in that order; junction bases with no gene match: 5. CDR3 size: 13 residues. CDR3 nucleotides: TGCGCCAGCAGACCGGGACTAGGAAATGAGCAGTTCTTC. Its protein is CASRPGLGNEQFF.

As DNA, the CDR3 is TGTGCCAGCAGCCAAGATCATGGCAGGGGAACCTCACCCCTCCACTTT. This codes for CASSQDHGRGTSPLHF. The J gene is TRBJ1-6, the V gene TRBV4-2; possibly TRBD1 for D (6 bases). CDR1 LGHNA and CDR2 YNFKEQ come from the germline V gene. Deletions cut 0 bases from V and 10 bases from J, with 16 bases between. This CDR3 comprises 16 residues.

The chain uses TRBV5-1 and TRBJ2-1; 7 bases are shared with TRBD1. The V segment lost 4 bases and the J segment 6 bases; nucleotides outside the gene matches: 16. This CDR3 spans 17 amino acids. Germline V lookup: CDR1 SGHRS, CDR2 YFSETQ. The CDR3 reads CASSSPLTGQLVNEQFF. CDR3 DNA: TGCGCCAGCAGCAGCCCCCTTACGGGACAGCTTGTCAATGAGCAGTTCTTC.

J is TRBJ1-2 and V is TRBV3-1 (or the pseudogene TRBV3-2), with a tentative D call TRBD1 (5 bases). The CDR3 runs 18 residues. Germline CDR1 LGHDT, CDR2 YNNKEL (reference sequence). The germline V and J ends were trimmed by 1 base and 7 bases, with 25 bases remaining between them. Here the CDR3 reads CASSQVAGPGYGTGGYTF. CDR3 bases: TGTGCCAGCAGCCAAGTTGCGGGGCCAGGGTACGGGACTGGTGGCTACACCTTC.

The table lists this clone with a count of one. The chain couples TRBV4-1 to TRBJ2-5; 8 nucleotides line up with TRBD2. CDR1 and CDR2 (germline): MGHRA, YSYEKL. V lost 4 bases, J lost 5 bases, and 6 bases stayed unmatched. This CDR3 comprises 14 residues. CDR3 amino acids: CASSRTGGLETQYF. In DNA form, the CDR3 reads TGCGCCAGCAGCCGAACGGGAGGGCTGGAGACCCAGTACTTC.

V is TRBV28 and J is TRBJ2-1, with 7 bases identical to TRBD2. The V gene end was trimmed by 5 bases and the J gene end by 0 bases; junction bases not matched to a gene: 4. The germline gives CDR1 MDHEN, CDR2 SYDVKM. CDR3 length equals 15 residues. The CDR3 DNA sequence: TGTGCCAGCAGTATTAAGCGGGGCTCCTACAATGAGCAGTTCTTC. Amino acids: CASSIKRGSYNEQFF.

V usage is TRBV7-9 and J usage is TRBJ1-4; D perhaps matches TRBD1 (5 bases). The CDR3 runs 16 residues. Germline-derived CDR1 and CDR2 are SEHNR and FQNEAQ (reference sequence). V lost 0 bases and J 5 bases, leaving 13 bases between the germline ends. CDR3 protein: CASSLARGGGNEKLFF. Here the CDR3 DNA reads TGTGCCAGCAGCTTAGCGCGCGGGGGTGGAAATGAAAAACTGTTTTTT.

The chain carries TRBV7-2 and TRBJ2-3, with D possibly TRBD1 on 6 matching bases. V gave up 6 bases and J gave up 6 bases, with 13 bases separating them. This CDR3 comprises 13 residues. From germline, CDR1 is SGHTA and CDR2 FQGNSA. CDR3 bases: TGTGCCAGCAGAACAGGGATGCAGGATACGCAGTATTTT. As protein: CASRTGMQDTQYF.

The chain recombines TRBV27 with TRBJ2-1, with a tentative D call TRBD2 (6 bases). This CDR3 has 13 residues. Germline CDR1 reads MNHEY; CDR2 reads SMNVEV (reference sequence). V was pared by 3 bases and J by 6 bases, with 9 bases between. The CDR3, as DNA: TGTGCCAGCAGTTTCCGGGGGTCCAATGAGCAGTTCTTC. It specifies CASSFRGSNEQFF.

The genes are TRBV4-2 and TRBJ2-1; 8 positions match TRBD2. This CDR3 region has 16 residues. Germline V CDR1 and CDR2: LGHNA, YNFKEQ. The V segment lost 1 base and the J segment 6 bases; nucleotides outside the gene matches: 8. The CDR3 spells CASSQGSLREANEQFF. The DNA of the CDR3 is TGTGCCAGCAGCCAAGGTAGTTTGCGGGAGGCCAATGAGCAGTTCTTC.

The chain uses TRBV28 and TRBJ1-1; a weak D match, TRBD1 (5 bases). Germline V gene sequence: CDR1 MDHEN, CDR2 SYDVKM. V was clipped by 3 bases and J by 5 bases, with 10 bases between them. This CDR3 is built from 13 residues. CDR3 sequence reads: CASSLGGWTEAFF. CDR3 bases: TGTGCCAGCAGTTTGGGGGGTTGGACTGAAGCTTTCTTT. Looking up the rest from reference TRBV28 and TRBJ1-1 gives the full variable domain: DVKVTQSSRYLVKRTGEKVFLECVQDMDHENMFWYRQDPGLGLRLIYFSYDVKMKEKGDIPEGYSVSREKKERFSLILESASTNQTSMYLCASSLGGWTEAFFGQGTRLTVV.